Listed below are T cell receptor beta chains from one sample, sequenced in a study of CD8 T cells in ankylosing spondylitis. TCRdb independently ran MiXCR on the 5' RACE reads; one entry per CDR3 protein. The sample consists of tens of thousands of distinct CDR3 sequences, about 2.6% of them appearing once. The sequenced sample was blood, either unsorted or a sorted T cell fraction (not recorded which). Source of these receptors: a female donor with ankylosing spondylitis or in good health (not recorded which). Both conserved end residues are part of each CDR3. The D gene is left open where the match is weak. Clone size, where shown, is once, few, many, or a class for clones that have expanded.

TRBV9	many	TRBJ2-1	-	CASSTRKGGLIYNEQFF	TGTGCCAGCAGCACGCGCAAGGGGGGCCTAATCTACAATGAGCAGTTCTTC
TRBV9	many	TRBJ2-1	TRBD1	CASSVSGGPYNEQFF	TGTGCCAGCAGCGTATCAGGGGGCCCCTACAATGAGCAGTTCTTC
TRBV9	many	TRBJ2-1	TRBD2	CASSVPGGANEQFF	TGTGCCAGCAGCGTACCCGGGGGGGCCAATGAGCAGTTCTTC
TRBV9	many	TRBJ2-7	-	CASSYRAGYEQYF	TGTGCCAGCAGCTACAGGGCCGGCTACGAGCAGTACTTC
TRBV9	many	TRBJ2-7	-	CASSVGTQVSYEQYF	TGTGCCAGCAGCGTCGGGACCCAGGTGTCCTACGAGCAGTACTTC
TRBV9	many	TRBJ2-1	TRBD2	CASSVVSLAGVRDEQFF	TGTGCCAGCAGCGTAGTGTCACTAGCGGGAGTTCGCGATGAGCAGTTCTTC
TRBV9	many	TRBJ2-2	-	CASSVVAHTGELFF	TGTGCCAGCAGCGTAGTCGCCCACACCGGGGAGCTGTTTTTT
TRBV9	many	TRBJ2-1	TRBD2	CASSPVSGGVNEQFF	TGTGCCAGCAGCCCGGTGAGCGGGGGGGTTAATGAGCAGTTCTTC
TRBV9	many	TRBJ2-3	TRBD1	CASSRRTGFTDTQYF	TGTGCCAGCAGCCGAAGGACAGGTTTCACAGATACGCAGTATTTT
TRBV9	many	TRBJ2-3	TRBD1	CASSVRQGLGVTDTQYF	TGTGCCAGCAGCGTCAGACAGGGTCTAGGAGTTACAGATACGCAGTATTTT
TRBV9	many	TRBJ1-1	TRBD1	CASSIEAGGTEAFF	TGTGCCAGCAGCATAGAGGCAGGGGGCACTGAAGCTTTCTTT
TRBV9	medium-sized	TRBJ2-1	TRBD2	CASSVGTSGRYNEQFF	TGTGCCAGCAGCGTAGGTACTAGCGGGAGATACAATGAGCAGTTCTTC
TRBV9	many	TRBJ2-7	-	CASSVGLGMGEQYF	TGTGCCAGCAGCGTAGGTCTAGGTATGGGAGAGCAGTACTTC
TRBV9	many	TRBJ1-1	-	CASSVGLSGEAFF	TGTGCCAGCAGCGTAGGTCTTTCAGGTGAAGCTTTCTTT
TRBV9	many	TRBJ1-4	-	CASSQTDEKLFF	TGTGCCAGCAGTCAGACAGATGAAAAACTGTTTTTT
TRBV9	few	TRBJ1-1	-	CASSVLDAEAFF	TGTGCCAGCAGCGTTTTAGACGCTGAAGCTTTCTTT
TRBV9	many	TRBJ1-5	TRBD1	CASSTETGGPQHF	TGTGCCAGCAGCACCGAAACAGGGGGGCCCCAGCATTTT
TRBV9	many	TRBJ2-7	-	CASSFEPNGEQYF	TGTGCCAGCAGCTTCGAACCCAACGGAGAGCAGTACTTC
TRBV9	-	TRBJ2-2	TRBD2	CASAGLAGVRAGELFF	TGTGCCAGCGCGGGACTAGCGGGAGTTCGGGCCGGGGAGCTGTTTTTT
TRBV9	many	TRBJ2-1	TRBD2	CASSPRTSSTYNEQFF	TGTGCCAGCAGCCCCCGGACTAGTTCCACCTACAATGAGCAGTTCTTC